The 8 T cell receptor beta chains in this list originate from one sample, sequenced in a study of T cell responses to AZD1222 COVID-19 vaccine. Only in-frame clones appear in the TCRdb table, and some are missing; sequencing was by immunoSEQ multiplex PCR. This repertoire shows approximately 180,000 clones, 85% to 95% found once; its top ten account for approximately 0.98%. Sequencing used peripheral blood, obtained 28 days after the second dose of the MenACWY control vaccine. Receptor source: an adult who received the MenACWY meningococcal vaccine as a control.

This chain links TRBV4-2 with TRBJ2-7, with D maybe TRBD2 (6 bases). Germline V gives CDR1 LGHNA, CDR2 YNFKEQ. The CDR3 loop spans 13 amino acids. V lost 0 bases and J lost 4, with 7 bases in between. The CDR3 loop is CASSQDRGYEQYF. The CDR3 region has the DNA TGTGCCAGCAGCCAAGATCGGGGGTACGAGCAGTACTTC.

This chain joins TRBV28 and TRBJ1-1, with a weak D call TRBD1 (5 bases). CDR1 is MDHEN, CDR2 SYDVKM, per germline. V was cut by 6 bases and J by 10 bases, with 21 bases left in between. The CDR3 totals 14 residues. The CDR3 region is CASSSLPGPRGAFF. The DNA of the CDR3 is TGTGCCAGCAGCTCCCTACCGGGGCCCCGGGGAGCTTTCTTT.

This clone was counted a few times. The chain uses TRBV18 and TRBJ2-5; D gene unclear. The germline V gene has CDR1 KGHSH and CDR2 LQKENI. The CDR3 is 11 residues long. The V end was cut by 5 bases, the J end by 2 bases, with 3 bases between. The CDR3 bases are TGTGCCAGCTCAAAACAAGAGACCCAGTACTTC. As protein: CASSKQETQYF.

The chain joins TRBV5-8 to TRBJ1-6; no definite D call. The V end was cut by 0 bases, the J end by 10 bases, with 11 bases between. Germline V CDR1 and CDR2: SGHTS, YDEGEE. This CDR3 contains 14 residues. CDR3 sequence reads: CASSLAGGQSPLHF. In nucleotides, the CDR3 is TGTGCCAGCAGCTTGGCGGGCGGTCAGTCACCCCTCCACTTT.

CDR3: CASSEGAYEQYF. The CDR3 DNA sequence: TGTGCCAGCAGTGAGGGGGCCTACGAGCAGTACTTC. The chain has TRBV2 and TRBJ2-7, with D possibly called TRBD1 or TRBD2 (5 bases each). The germline V gene has CDR1 SNHLY and CDR2 FYNNEI. This CDR3 region has 12 residues. V lost 3 bases to trimming and J lost 2 bases, with 5 bases between them.

V is TRBV6-1 and J is TRBJ2-6, with D uncertain. Germline values: CDR1 MNHNS, CDR2 SASEGT. The CDR3 is 17 residues long. V was clipped by 0 bases and J by 1 base, with 10 bases between them. The CDR3 region is CASSEAHRVSGANVLTF. Written as DNA, the CDR3 is TGTGCCAGCAGTGAAGCGCATCGGGTTTCTGGGGCCAACGTCCTGACTTTC.

The rearrangement uses TRBV12-5 and TRBJ1-1; no clear D gene. In germline, CDR1 is LGHNT, CDR2 FRNRAP. The CDR3 runs 12 residues. V gave up 6 bases and J gave up 3 bases, with 8 bases separating them. In DNA, the CDR3 is TGTGCTAGTGGGGACGGATACACTGAAGCTTTCTTT. It is translated as CASGDGYTEAFF.

The chain couples TRBV7-2 to TRBJ2-1; 7 bases are a match to TRBD1. Germline loops: CDR1 SGHTA, CDR2 FQGNSA. V lost 1 base to trimming and J lost 6 bases; unmatched junction nucleotides: 6. CDR3 length: 15 amino acids. CDR3: CASSLGGQRTNEQFF. The CDR3 DNA is TGTGCCAGCAGCTTAGGGGGACAGCGAACCAATGAGCAGTTCTTC.